Reported below is one T cell receptor beta chain. The record originates from a study of shared clonotypes between healthy human individuals. The CDR3 is 17 amino acids. Trimming took 6 bases from V and 2 from J; bases not matched to a gene: 6. Germline V lookup: CDR1 ENHRY, CDR2 SYGVKD. Sequencing used immunoSEQ multiplex PCR; TCRdb keeps in-frame clones, though not all of them. The profile shows 800,000 to 1,200,000 clones, approximately 80% of them singletons. Sequencing was carried out using memory CD4+ T cells from PBMCs. The subset here: CD45RA-negative fraction. The TCR comes from a man aged 18 to 29 in good health. Some clones in this sample may be carry-over from other donors' samples. This chain joins TRBV10-3 and TRBJ2-6, with TRBD1 matching over 11 bases. CDR3 in amino acids: CAIREGQGAPGANVLTF. CDR3 DNA: TGTGCCATCAGGGAAGGACAGGGGGCGCCTGGGGCCAACGTCCTGACTTTC.